The T cell receptor (beta chain) under discussion was sequenced for a study of T cells expressing NK-cell markers. Turning to the study itself: According to the study, TCR beta repertoires originated from sorted CD3+CD56+NKG2C+, CD3+CD56+NKG2C- and CD3+CD56-NKG2C+ T cells. Eight donors were sequenced, seven testing HCMV-seropositive and one testing seronegative.

As regards this clonotype: As yet, its antigen is unknown.

The CDR3 covers 14 residues. Germline values: CDR1 SNHLY, CDR2 FYNNEI. Synthesis of TCR beta cDNA relied on 5'RACE template switching carrying UMIs. TCRdb reprocessed the 5' RACE reads and keeps a single row for each CDR3 protein, giving no DNA. The sample has 550,000 to 600,000 distinct CDR3 sequences. General study points: In a group of five to seven donors, dominant NKG2C+ clonotypes represented about 1.0-7.5% of CD8+ T cells.

This chain connects TRBV2 to TRBJ1-1. The source is a man aged 18 to 29 in good health. Specimen: blood T cells: a sorted CD56 or NKG2C T cell subset, CD4+ or CD8+ T cells, or bulk PBMC T cells (not recorded which). The CDR3 loop is CASTGGRGLTEAFF.